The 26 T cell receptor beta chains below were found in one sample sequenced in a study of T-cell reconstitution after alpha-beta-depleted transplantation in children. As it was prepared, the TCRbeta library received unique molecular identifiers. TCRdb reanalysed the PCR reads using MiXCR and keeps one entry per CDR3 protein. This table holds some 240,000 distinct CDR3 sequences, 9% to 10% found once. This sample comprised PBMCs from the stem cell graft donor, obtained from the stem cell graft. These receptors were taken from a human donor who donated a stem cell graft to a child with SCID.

CDR3 residues: CASSIVWGASGGQANTGELFF. In nucleotides, the CDR3 is TGTGCCAGTAGTATTGTTTGGGGGGCTAGCGGGGGACAAGCGAACACCGGGGAGCTGTTTTTT. The chain is built from TRBV19 and TRBJ2-2; 10 bases are a match to TRBD2. Germline CDR1 is LNHDA and CDR2 is SQIVND (reference sequence). Trimming at V came to 3 bases and at J to 0 bases, leaving 16 bases not matched to a gene. The CDR3 is 21 residues long. The full variable domain, with the rest looked up from reference TRBV19 and TRBJ2-2, is DGGITQSPKYLFRKEGQNVTLSCEQNLNHDAMYWYRQDPGQGLRLIYYSQIVNDFQKGDIAEGYSVSREKKESFPLTVTSAQKNPTAFYLCASSIVWGASGGQANTGELFFGEGSRLTVL.

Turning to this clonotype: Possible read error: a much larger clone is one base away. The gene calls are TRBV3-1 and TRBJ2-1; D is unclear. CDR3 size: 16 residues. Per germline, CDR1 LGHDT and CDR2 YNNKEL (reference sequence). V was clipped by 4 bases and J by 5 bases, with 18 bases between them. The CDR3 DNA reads TGTGCCAGCAGCCCTCTAAGCTTCCTAATCCACAATGAGCAGTTCTTC. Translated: CASSPLSFLIHNEQFF.

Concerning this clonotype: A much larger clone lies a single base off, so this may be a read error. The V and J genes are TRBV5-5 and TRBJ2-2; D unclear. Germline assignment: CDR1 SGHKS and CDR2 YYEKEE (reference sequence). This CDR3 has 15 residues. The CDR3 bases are TGTGCCAGCATCTTGGCCGGCCTGAACACCGGGGAGCTGTTTTTT. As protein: CASILAGLNTGELFF. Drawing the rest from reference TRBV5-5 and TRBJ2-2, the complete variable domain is DAGVTQSPTHLIKTRGQQVTLRCSPISGHKSVSWYQQVLGQGPQFIFQYYEKEERGRGNFPDRFSARQFPNYSSELNVNALLLGDSALYLCASILAGLNTGELFFGEGSRLTVL.

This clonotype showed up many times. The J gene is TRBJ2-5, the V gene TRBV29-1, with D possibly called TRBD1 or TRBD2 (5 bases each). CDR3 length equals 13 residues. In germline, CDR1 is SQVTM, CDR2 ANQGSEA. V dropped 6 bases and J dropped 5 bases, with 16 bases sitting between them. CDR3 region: CSVEGTDRETQYF. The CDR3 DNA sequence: TGCAGCGTAGAGGGGACGGACCGGGAGACCCAGTACTTC.

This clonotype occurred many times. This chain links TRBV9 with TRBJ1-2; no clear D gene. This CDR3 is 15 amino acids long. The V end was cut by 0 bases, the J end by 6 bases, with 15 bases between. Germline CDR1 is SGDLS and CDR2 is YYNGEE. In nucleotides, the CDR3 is TGTGCCAGCAGCGTAGGAGGGTTTCGGCGGGATGGCTACACCTTC. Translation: CASSVGGFRRDGYTF.

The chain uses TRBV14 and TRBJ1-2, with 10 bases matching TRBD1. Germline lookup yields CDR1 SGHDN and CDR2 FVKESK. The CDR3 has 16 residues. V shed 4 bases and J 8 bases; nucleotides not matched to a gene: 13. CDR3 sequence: CASSPGQGGFNYGYTF. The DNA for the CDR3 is TGTGCCAGCAGCCCCGGACAGGGGGGATTTAATTACGGCTACACCTTC. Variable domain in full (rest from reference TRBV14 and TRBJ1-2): EAGVTQFPSHSVIEKGQTVTLRCDPISGHDNLYWYRRVMGKEIKFLLHFVKESKQDESGMPNNRFLAERTGGTYSTLKVQPAELEDSGVYFCASSPGQGGFNYGYTFGSGTRLTVV.

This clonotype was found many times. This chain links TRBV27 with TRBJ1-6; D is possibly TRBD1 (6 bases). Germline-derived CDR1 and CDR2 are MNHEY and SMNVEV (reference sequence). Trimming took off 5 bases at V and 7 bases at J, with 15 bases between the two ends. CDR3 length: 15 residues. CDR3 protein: CASSPGAGANSPLHF. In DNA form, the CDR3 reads TGTGCCAGCAGTCCCGGCGCAGGGGCCAATTCACCCCTCCACTTT.

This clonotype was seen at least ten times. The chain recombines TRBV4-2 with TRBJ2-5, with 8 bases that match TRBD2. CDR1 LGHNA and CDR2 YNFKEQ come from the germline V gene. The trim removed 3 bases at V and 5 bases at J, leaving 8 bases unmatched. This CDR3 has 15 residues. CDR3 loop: CASSHDTTSAETQYF. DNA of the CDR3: TGTGCCAGCAGCCATGACACGACTAGCGCGGAGACCCAGTACTTC.

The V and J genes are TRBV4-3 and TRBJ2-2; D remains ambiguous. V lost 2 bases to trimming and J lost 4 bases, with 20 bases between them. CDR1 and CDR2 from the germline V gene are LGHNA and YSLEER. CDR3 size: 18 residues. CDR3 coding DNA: TGCGCCAGCAGCCAACAGAACCGACGCTCTTGGGGCACCGGGGAGCTGTTTTTT. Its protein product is CASSQQNRRSWGTGELFF.

CDR3 coding DNA: TGTGCCAGCAGCTTACAGTGGCGGGGAGAGTACCAAGAGACCCAGTACTTC. Protein product: CASSLQWRGEYQETQYF. The chain is built from TRBV7-2 and TRBJ2-5, with a possible D match to TRBD2 (6 bases). This CDR3 region has 17 residues. V lost 2 bases, J lost 0 bases, and 16 bases lay in between. Germline CDR1 SGHTA, CDR2 FQGNSA.

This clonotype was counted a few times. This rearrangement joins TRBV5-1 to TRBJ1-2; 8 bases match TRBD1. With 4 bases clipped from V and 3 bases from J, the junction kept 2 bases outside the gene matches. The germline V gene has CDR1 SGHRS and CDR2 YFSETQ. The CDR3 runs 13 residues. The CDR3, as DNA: TGCGCCAGCAGCACAGGGGGGGACTATGGCTACACCTTC. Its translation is CASSTGGDYGYTF.

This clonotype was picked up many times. Written as DNA, the CDR3 is TGTGCCAGCAGTTTAAGGGGGGCGCAAGGAGATACGCAGTATTTT. It yields the protein CASSLRGAQGDTQYF. The V and J genes are TRBV12-3 or TRBV12-4 and TRBJ2-3; the D call may be TRBD1 or TRBD2 (6 bases each). The V end was cut by 2 bases, the J end by 5 bases, with 14 bases between. This CDR3 region has 15 residues.

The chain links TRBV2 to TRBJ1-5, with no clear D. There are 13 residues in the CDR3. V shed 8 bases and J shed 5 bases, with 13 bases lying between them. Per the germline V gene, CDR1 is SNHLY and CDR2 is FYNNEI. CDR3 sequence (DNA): TGTGCCAGCGGCCTTTCCCTTGATCAGCCCCAGCATTTT. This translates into CASGLSLDQPQHF.

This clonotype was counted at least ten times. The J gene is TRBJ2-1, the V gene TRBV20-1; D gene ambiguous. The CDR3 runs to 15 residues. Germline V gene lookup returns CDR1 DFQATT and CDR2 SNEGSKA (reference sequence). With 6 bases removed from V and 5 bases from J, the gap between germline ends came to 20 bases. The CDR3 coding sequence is TGCAGTGCCGCTGCCTCTCACGCGCCCAACAATGAGCAGTTCTTC. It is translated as CSAAASHAPNNEQFF.

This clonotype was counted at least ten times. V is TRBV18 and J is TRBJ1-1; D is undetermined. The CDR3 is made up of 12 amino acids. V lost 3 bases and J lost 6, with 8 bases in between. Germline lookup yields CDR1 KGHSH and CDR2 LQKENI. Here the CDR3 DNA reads TGTGCCAGCTCACCCAGCCCACCTGAAGCTTTCTTT. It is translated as CASSPSPPEAFF.

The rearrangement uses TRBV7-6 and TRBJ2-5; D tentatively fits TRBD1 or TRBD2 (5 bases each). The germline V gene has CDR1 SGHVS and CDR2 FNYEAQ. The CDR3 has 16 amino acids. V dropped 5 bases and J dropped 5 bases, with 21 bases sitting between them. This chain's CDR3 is CASSLQRLPEGETQYF. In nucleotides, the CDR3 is TGTGCCAGCAGCCTTCAACGTCTTCCTGAGGGGGAGACCCAGTACTTC.

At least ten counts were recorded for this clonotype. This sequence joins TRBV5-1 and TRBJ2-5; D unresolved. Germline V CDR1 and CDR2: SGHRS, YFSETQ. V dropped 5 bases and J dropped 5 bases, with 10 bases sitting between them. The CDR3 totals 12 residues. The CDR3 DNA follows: TGCGCCAGCAGTCCCGACACGGAGACCCAGTACTTC. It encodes CASSPDTETQYF.

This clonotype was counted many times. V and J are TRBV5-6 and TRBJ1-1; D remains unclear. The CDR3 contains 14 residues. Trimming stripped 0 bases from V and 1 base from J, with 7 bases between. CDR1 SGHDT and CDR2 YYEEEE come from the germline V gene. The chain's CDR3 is CASSLGAGNTEAFF. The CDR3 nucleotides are TGTGCCAGCAGCTTGGGGGCTGGGAACACTGAAGCTTTCTTT.

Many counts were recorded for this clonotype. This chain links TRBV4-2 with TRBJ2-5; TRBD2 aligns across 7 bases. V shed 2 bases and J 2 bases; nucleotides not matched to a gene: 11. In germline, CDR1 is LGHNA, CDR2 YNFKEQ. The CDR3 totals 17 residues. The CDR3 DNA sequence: TGTGCCAGCAGCCAATTCGCCGCCGGGAGGCCACAAGAGACCCAGTACTTC. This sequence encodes CASSQFAAGRPQETQYF.

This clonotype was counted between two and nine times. For the CDR3, the DNA is TGTGCCAGCAGCTCTCGGCCCGGGGGAGCGGGGTACAATGAGCAGTTCTTC. Protein sequence: CASSSRPGGAGYNEQFF. The chain is built from TRBV7-3 and TRBJ2-1; 7 bases are shared with TRBD2. Germline lookup yields CDR1 SGHTA and CDR2 FQGTGA. The J segment lost 4 bases and the V segment lost 4 bases, leaving 13 bases of the junction unmatched. The CDR3 is made up of 17 amino acids.

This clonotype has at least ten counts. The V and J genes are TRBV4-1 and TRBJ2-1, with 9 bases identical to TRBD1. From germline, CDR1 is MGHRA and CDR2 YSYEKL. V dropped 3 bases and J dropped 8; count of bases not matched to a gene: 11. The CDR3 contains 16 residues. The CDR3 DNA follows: TGCGCCAGCAGCCACCCGAGGACAGGGGTTCGGGATGAGCAGTTCTTC. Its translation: CASSHPRTGVRDEQFF.

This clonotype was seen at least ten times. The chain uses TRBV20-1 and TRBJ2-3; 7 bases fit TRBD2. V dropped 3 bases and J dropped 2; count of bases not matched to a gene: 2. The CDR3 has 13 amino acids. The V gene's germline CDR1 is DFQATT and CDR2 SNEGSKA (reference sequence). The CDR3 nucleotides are TGCAGTGCTAGCGGGGGGTACACAGATACGCAGTATTTT. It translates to CSASGGYTDTQYF.

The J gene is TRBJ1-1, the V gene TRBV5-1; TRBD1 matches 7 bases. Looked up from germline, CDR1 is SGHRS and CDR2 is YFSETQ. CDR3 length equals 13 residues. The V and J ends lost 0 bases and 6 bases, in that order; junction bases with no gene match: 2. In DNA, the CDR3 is TGCGCCAGCAGCTTGGGAAGGGGGCCTGAAGCTTTCTTT. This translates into CASSLGRGPEAFF.

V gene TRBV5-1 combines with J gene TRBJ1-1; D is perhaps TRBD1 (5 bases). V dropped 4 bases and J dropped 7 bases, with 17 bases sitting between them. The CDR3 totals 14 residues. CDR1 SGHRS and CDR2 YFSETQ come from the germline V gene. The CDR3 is CASSAGSGEGEAFF. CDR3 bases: TGCGCCAGCAGCGCGGGCTCGGGGGAGGGTGAAGCTTTCTTT.

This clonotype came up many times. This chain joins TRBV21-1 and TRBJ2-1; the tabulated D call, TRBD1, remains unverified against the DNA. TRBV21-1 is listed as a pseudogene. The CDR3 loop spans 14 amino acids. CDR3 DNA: TGTGCCAGCAGCAAGGGGGGCACTTACAATGAGCAGTTCTTC. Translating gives CASSKGGTYNEQFF.

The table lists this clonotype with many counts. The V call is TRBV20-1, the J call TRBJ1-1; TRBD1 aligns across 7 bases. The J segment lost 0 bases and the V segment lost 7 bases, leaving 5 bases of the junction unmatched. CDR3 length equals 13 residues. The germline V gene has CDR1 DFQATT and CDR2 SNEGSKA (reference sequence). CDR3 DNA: TGCAGTGTTGTGGGACAGTTGAACACTGAAGCTTTCTTT. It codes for CSVVGQLNTEAFF.